The sequence of this TCR beta chain was determined in a study of response to subunit inactivated influenza vaccine (dated by TCRdb to the late 2010s). Regarding the research as a whole: Deep quantitative profiling of the T cell receptor repertoire was used in the study to follow responses to a trivalent subunit inactivated influenza vaccine. The research as a whole found: The authors proposed that each seasonal influenza vaccination may bring in only a limited number of new T cells.

Note on this clonotype: The antigen it recognizes is unknown. No much larger clone is present one base from it, and per-base qualities are unavailable.

Receptor amplification or capture employed RT-PCR. The instrument was an Illumina HiSeq 2500. Through fastp at Q25 and MiXCR, TCRdb rebuilt clones from the public reads, retaining in-frame beta chains. Identical CDR3 proteins give one entry, which carries the most common genes and DNA. The sample contains fewer than 650,000 distinct CDR3 sequences, 10% to 15% of them found a single time. The ten top clones hold roughly 14% of the sample. Explained via the paper, the time point label denotes: 40 to 45 days after influenza vaccine administration. The CDR3, cysteine through phenylalanine, is 14 amino acids long. The read is trimmed to its CDR3 DNA, 42 bases read in frame from base 1. V is shortened by 4 bases, J by 0 bases, and the region joining them spans 8 bases. The germline V gene yields ENHRY for CDR1 and SYGVKD for CDR2.

In this chain, TRBV10-3 is recombined with TRBJ2-3; no D segment can be confidently identified. This clonotype was sampled from a man in his fifties or sixties who received an inactivated influenza vaccine. Donor details come from another sample of the same person, matched by shared clones. The specimen was PBMCs from blood, collected 45 days after vaccination. The encoded CDR3 is CAISGVGSTDTQYF. The base sequence is TGTGCCATCAGTGGTGTGGGGAGCACAGATACGCAGTATTTT.